This TCR beta chain derives from a study of OX40 agonist ivuxolimab in advanced cancers. Broadly, across the study: The costimulatory receptor OX40 (CD134) was targeted by ivuxolimab, a fully human IgG2 agonistic monoclonal antibody. Intravenous ivuxolimab was administered to patients every 2 weeks at six dose levels: 0.01, 0.1, 0.3, 1.5, 3 and 10 mg/kg. Of the roughly 51 patients in dose escalation, approximately 20 had hepatocellular carcinoma, approximately 15 had melanoma, 9 had renal cell carcinoma and 9 had head and neck cancer. A male proportion of under 85% and a mean age of roughly 55 years, ranging from 23 to 79, were recorded for the dose-escalation cohort. Prior anti-PD-1, anti-PD-L1 or anti-CTLA-4 therapy was permitted, and approximately 39% of dose-escalation patients had received checkpoint inhibitors. Three dose-escalation patients achieved partial responses, one with hepatocellular carcinoma and two with cutaneous melanoma. Peripheral TCRbeta sequencing was intended to test whether TCR sequence diversity was altered and clonal T-cell expansion was caused by ivuxolimab. The paper reports the monotherapy dose-escalation portion (N of about 51 patients) of the phase I ivuxolimab trial.

Genomic DNA was extracted from sorted cells for sequencing of the TCRbeta CDR3 region. The immunoSEQ Assay was used for sequencing of TCRbeta CDR3 regions. TCRdb retrieved this table from immuneACCESS and kept in-frame rearrangements only. Not all clones are present; in checked studies, unresolved V genes account for under half, and no reason is known for the remainder. This sample gives around 82,000 clones in total; more than 70% of them show up just once. The ten most abundant clones make up roughly 0.44% of the sample. The germline V gene gives CDR1 as SGHTS and CDR2 as YDEGEE. The CDR3 has 15 amino acids, counting the end cysteine and phenylalanine. Of all the DNA, just the CDR3 is kept, 45 bases in frame from base 1. Clipping removes 4 bases from V and 3 bases from J, with 6 as the unmatched junction base count. What the study reported, not specific to this receptor: Low levels of normalized T-cell clonal expansion were also seen in some patients who did not respond. In the 0.1-3.0 mg/kg groups, partial responders had among the lowest normalized peripheral clonal expansion, particularly in CD8+ T cells. The antigen specificity of the peripheral T cells that underwent clonal expansion was not determined. Clonal expansion of both CD4+ and CD8+ blood T cells was observed from baseline to week 6 at doses 0.1 to 3.0 mg/kg. On average, CD8+ T cells showed more expanded clones than CD4+ T cells after ivuxolimab.

In regard to this clone: There is no known antigen for this receptor. No much larger clonotype is one base removed from it; base qualities were not supplied.

Patients with a history of autoimmune disease or receiving systemic immunosuppression were excluded from the trial. Peripheral blood for TCR sequencing was collected from all dose cohorts at baseline, on cycle 4 day 1, and on cycle 7 day 1. The samples were drawn from a first-in-human, open-label, multicenter phase I dose-escalation trial of ivuxolimab. The trial enrolled adults with locally advanced or metastatic head and neck squamous cell, hepatocellular, melanoma or renal cell carcinoma. Before TCR sequencing, CD4+ T cells and CD8+ T cells from peripheral blood were sorted into separate populations.

The sample here was CD4+ or CD8+ T cells sorted from blood, taken in a trial of the OX40 agonist ivuxolimab. The V and J segments used are TRBV5-8 and TRBJ1-5; 8 central nucleotides agree with TRBD1. The receptor was derived from an adult with an advanced solid tumor such as melanoma, head and neck, liver or kidney cancer. CDR3 sequence: CASSIGTGSNQPQHF. The DNA sequence follows: TGTGCCAGCAGCATCGGGACAGGATCCAATCAGCCCCAGCATTTT.